The present TCR beta chain was sequenced within a study of blood T cell repertoires in COVID-19. Study information: T cells, B-cell-depleted T cells, or PBMCs supplied cDNA or gDNA.

Here immunoSEQ multiplex PCR was the method, and the copy in TCRdb shows in-frame clones only, minus some. The sample lists 200,000 to 250,000 clones, over 80% seen once, with 6.8% in the top ten. V lost 5 bases and J lost 2, with 11 bases in between. The CDR3 spans 14 residues. CDR1 and CDR2 (germline): MDHEN, SYDVKM. The sample was PBMCs or T cells enriched from blood (not recorded which). The chain couples TRBV28 to TRBJ2-3; possible D gene TRBD1, 6 bases. The receptor was isolated from a woman in her thirties or forties who had recovered from COVID-19. The CDR3 loop is CASSTRQVTDTQYF. The CDR3 coding sequence is TGTGCCAGCAGTACCCGACAGGTCACAGATACGCAGTATTTT.